This TCR beta chain is drawn from a study of T-cell reconstitution after alpha-beta-depleted transplantation in children. It was with unique molecular identifiers that the TCRbeta library was prepared. MiXCR, run by TCRdb on the PCR reads, gives a single entry per CDR3 protein. The profile shows about 690,000 distinct CDR3 sequences, roughly 15% of them singletons. Germline values: CDR1 DFQATT, CDR2 SNEGSKA (reference sequence). CDR3 size: 14 residues. Trimming cost V 0 bases and J 6 bases, with 9 bases left between them. Ten or more counts support this clonotype. The rearrangement links TRBV20-1 to TRBJ1-6; D is unclear. The sequence derives from a human donor who donated a stem cell graft to a child with acute myeloid leukemia. Sequenced material: PBMCs from the stem cell graft donor, taken from the stem cell graft. The CDR3 DNA reads as TGCAGTGCTAGAGAGCGGCAGCCTAATTCACCCCTCCACTTT. Translation: CSARERQPNSPLHF.